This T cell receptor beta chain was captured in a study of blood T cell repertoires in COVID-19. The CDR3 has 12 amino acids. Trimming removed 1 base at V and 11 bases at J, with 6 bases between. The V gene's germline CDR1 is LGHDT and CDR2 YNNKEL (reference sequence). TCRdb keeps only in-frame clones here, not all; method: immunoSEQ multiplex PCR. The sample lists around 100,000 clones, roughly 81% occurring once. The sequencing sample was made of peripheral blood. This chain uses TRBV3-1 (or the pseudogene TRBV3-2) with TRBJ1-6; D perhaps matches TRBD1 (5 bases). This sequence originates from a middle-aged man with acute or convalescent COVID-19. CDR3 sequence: CASSQGQPPLHF. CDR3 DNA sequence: TGTGCCAGCAGCCAAGGACAGCCACCCCTCCACTTT.